This record concerns one TCR beta chain sequence. The sample originates from a study of blood T cell repertoires in COVID-19. Study-wide background: Sites in the United States, Italy and Spain provided acute and convalescent COVID-19 samples. The cDNA or gDNA used as material had been derived from T cells, B-cell-depleted T cells, or PBMCs.

Methods used by the authors: Reference gene primer amplification yielded estimated nucleated cell counts. The repertoire was sequenced with immunoSEQ multiplex PCR; TCRdb's copy has only in-frame clones and lacks some. That table is the source of V, J and clone size, and D and trimming were worked out from the DNA. Altogether some 350,000 clones are present, roughly 89% being singletons, with the ten largest covering 6.5%. Germline CDR1 MDHEN, CDR2 SYDVKM. J gave up 5 bases and V 6 bases, and 11 bases lay outside the gene matches. The CDR3 runs 16 residues. Sample: peripheral blood. V and J are TRBV28 and TRBJ2-5; 11 bases map to TRBD1. The clonotype originates from a man between 18 and 35 years old with active or convalescent COVID-19. CDR3 loop: CASRSNRDRGLETQYF. In DNA, the CDR3 is TGTGCCAGCAGATCCAACCGGGACAGGGGGTTGGAGACCCAGTACTTC.